This T cell receptor (beta chain) was captured in a study of T cell responses to AZD1222 COVID-19 vaccine. Trimming stripped 2 bases from V and 7 bases from J, with 9 bases between. This CDR3 comprises 12 residues. The germline V gene encodes CDR1 SGHTA and CDR2 FQGTGA. Broader study findings: The study found vaccine-associated CD4 TCRs spanning spike, dominant at 160-218 and 743-854. Of the AZD1222 recipients, only five or six were seropositive at baseline.

Only in-frame clones appear in the TCRdb table, and some are missing; sequencing was by immunoSEQ multiplex PCR. The repertoire holds tens of thousands of clones, with 70% to 90% as singletons. A word on this clone: What it binds is not known.

This sample comprised peripheral blood, obtained 28 days after the second AZD1222 dose. This receptor was taken from an adult who received the AZD1222 COVID-19 vaccine. This chain joins TRBV7-3 and TRBJ2-7; TRBD1 is a possible D gene (6 bases). The CDR3 loop is CASSLGGGEQYF. The CDR3, as DNA: TGTGCCAGCAGCTTAGGGGGCGGGGAGCAGTACTTC.